This T cell receptor (beta chain) appears in the sequencing data of a study of blood T cells in healthy people across ages. PCR was performed a second time for roughly 7 to 11 cycles using a sample-barcoded 5' primer and a J-beta primer mix. TCRdb passed the 5' RACE reads through MiXCR, listing each CDR3 protein once. The profile shows around 800,000 distinct CDR3 sequences, 35% to 50% of them singletons. Germline V gene data show CDR1 as DFQATT and CDR2 as SNEGSKA (reference sequence). Trimming took 0 bases from V and 3 from J; bases not matched to a gene: 5. CDR3 length: 14 amino acids. This clonotype was seen only a few times.

The chain recombines TRBV20-1 with TRBJ2-7; 7 bases line up with TRBD1. Sequencing input: blood. This TCR came from an elderly man in good health. The CDR3 here is CSARDSDRIYEQYF. In DNA form, the CDR3 reads TGCAGTGCTAGAGATTCGGACAGGATCTACGAGCAGTACTTC.